One and the same sample provided the 22 T cell receptor beta chains below, sequenced in a study of blood T cell repertoires in COVID-19. Here immunoSEQ multiplex PCR was the method, and the copy in TCRdb shows in-frame clones only, minus some. The sample includes 95,000 to 110,000 clones, approximately 89% of them seen just once. The sample comprised peripheral blood. The source of these receptors is a woman aged 80 or over in a cohort sampled during active COVID-19.

The genes are TRBV5-1 and TRBJ2-1, with 13 nucleotides matching TRBD2. The junction had 5 bases not matched to a gene; V was cut back by 0 bases and J by 2 bases. The CDR3 is 18 amino acids. The V gene's germline CDR1 is SGHRS and CDR2 YFSETQ. CDR3 in amino acids: CASSLGRTSGSTYNEQFF. As DNA, the CDR3 is TGCGCCAGCAGCTTGGGGAGGACTAGCGGGAGCACCTACAATGAGCAGTTCTTC.

CDR3 DNA: TGTGCCAGCAGCTCCTACAGGACAGGGGTCTTCTCTGGGGCCAACGTCCTGACTTTC. Its protein product is CASSSYRTGVFSGANVLTF. The chain combines TRBV5-6 with TRBJ2-6, with 9 bases matching TRBD1. This CDR3 is 19 amino acids long. Trimming removed 3 bases from V and 0 bases from J; junction bases left unmatched: 10. Germline lookup yields CDR1 SGHDT and CDR2 YYEEEE.

The chain recombines TRBV24-1 with TRBJ2-3; D gene unclear. Trimming removed 0 bases from V and 0 bases from J, with 3 bases in between. Per germline, CDR1 KGHDR and CDR2 SFDVKD. The CDR3 length is 14 residues. The CDR3 DNA is TGTGCCACCAGTGATTTGCATAGCACAGATACGCAGTATTTT. This sequence encodes CATSDLHSTDTQYF.

V usage is TRBV6-1 and J usage is TRBJ2-7; 8 bases map to TRBD1. The CDR3 covers 16 residues. Trimming cost V 2 bases and J 3 bases; bases outside gene matches: 9. Germline CDR1 and CDR2: MNHNS and SASEGT. The CDR3 region is CASSERRDRQVYEQYF. The CDR3 coding sequence is TGTGCCAGCAGTGAAAGGAGGGACAGGCAGGTCTACGAGCAGTACTTC.

The chain has TRBV20-1 and TRBJ2-1; D is unclear. The CDR3 is made up of 10 amino acids. Trimming removed 5 bases from V and 5 bases from J, with 4 bases in between. Germline CDR1 is DFQATT and CDR2 is SNEGSKA (reference sequence). This CDR3 is CSAPDNEQFF. CDR3 sequence (DNA): TGCAGTGCTCCCGACAATGAGCAGTTCTTC.

The chain links TRBV28 to TRBJ2-3; D perhaps matches TRBD2 (6 bases). Trimming removed 10 bases from V and 4 bases from J, with 21 bases in between. Germline V lookup: CDR1 MDHEN, CDR2 SYDVKM. CDR3 length equals 15 residues. The CDR3, as DNA: TGTGCCACACTCCGGGAGTCAGGGTTGGCAGATACGCAGTATTTT. Translated, it gives CATLRESGLADTQYF.

The chain combines TRBV18 with TRBJ2-2, with no clear D. Deletions cut 3 bases from V and 2 bases from J, with 13 bases between. CDR3 size: 16 residues. Per the germline V gene, CDR1 is KGHSH and CDR2 is LQKENI. The CDR3 protein is CASSPAGISNTGELFF. As DNA, the CDR3 is TGTGCCAGCTCACCGGCAGGAATATCTAACACCGGGGAGCTGTTTTTT.

The chain recombines TRBV6-5 with TRBJ2-5, with D tentatively TRBD1 (5 bases). V was trimmed by 8 bases and J by 9 bases, leaving 22 bases between them. This CDR3 has 14 residues. Per germline, CDR1 MNHEY and CDR2 SVGAGI. CDR3 amino acids: CASLRTGSWLAQYF. The CDR3 nucleotides are TGTGCCAGCTTACGTACAGGCTCCTGGTTGGCCCAGTACTTC.

The chain carries TRBV24-1 and TRBJ1-5, with a weak D call TRBD1 (6 bases). CDR3 length: 16 amino acids. Germline V gene sequence: CDR1 KGHDR, CDR2 SFDVKD. The V end was cut by 9 bases, the J end by 2 bases, with 19 bases between. CDR3 nucleotide sequence: TGTGCCACCGGGGATACAGGGCCCTCGGGCAATCAGCCCCAGCATTTT. Amino acids: CATGDTGPSGNQPQHF.

The CDR3 DNA is TGTGCCAGCGGGAGCGGGACAGATACGCAGTATTTT. As protein: CASGSGTDTQYF. The V and J genes are TRBV11-2 and TRBJ2-3; D perhaps matches TRBD2 (6 bases). Per the germline V gene, CDR1 is SGHAT and CDR2 is FQNNGV. V lost 8 bases, J lost 3 bases, and 9 bases lay in between. CDR3 length: 12 residues.

This rearrangement joins TRBV10-2 to TRBJ2-3; TRBD2 agrees at 13 bases. Per the germline V gene, CDR1 is WSHSY and CDR2 is SAAADI. The CDR3 is 15 residues long. With V trimmed by 6 bases and J by 4 bases, 4 bases remained unmatched. The CDR3 coding sequence is TGCGCCAGCAGCGTGACTAGCGGGGGGCCAGATACGCAGTATTTT. This translates into CASSVTSGGPDTQYF.

This chain joins TRBV3-1 (or the pseudogene TRBV3-2) and TRBJ1-2; 10 bases map to TRBD1. The V gene end was trimmed by 4 bases and the J gene end by 8 bases; junction bases not matched to a gene: 7. The CDR3 spans 14 residues. Germline V gives CDR1 LGHDT, CDR2 YNNKEL (reference sequence). The CDR3 region has the DNA TGTGCCAGCAGCCTCGGACAGGGGGTTGGGGGCTACACCTTC. Protein sequence: CASSLGQGVGGYTF.

V and J are TRBV10-3 and TRBJ1-5, with D possibly being TRBD1 (5 bases). The germline V and J ends were trimmed by 2 bases and 6 bases, with 11 bases remaining between them. This CDR3 is 14 amino acids long. The V gene's germline CDR1 is ENHRY and CDR2 SYGVKD. This CDR3 reads CAISEGSGGQPQHF. CDR3 nucleotide sequence: TGTGCCATCAGTGAGGGGTCCGGGGGTCAGCCCCAGCATTTT.

The gene calls are TRBV5-1 and TRBJ2-3, with 10 bases identical to TRBD2. V dropped 2 bases and J dropped 5; count of bases not matched to a gene: 8. The germline V gene has CDR1 SGHRS and CDR2 YFSETQ. The CDR3 spans 16 residues. CDR3 in DNA: TGCGCCAGCAGCTTATGGACTAGCGGAATCGGAGATACGCAGTATTTT. Amino acids: CASSLWTSGIGDTQYF.

The chain uses TRBV3-1 (or the pseudogene TRBV3-2) and TRBJ2-3; a possible D gene is TRBD2 (6 bases). Germline values: CDR1 LGHDT, CDR2 YNNKEL (reference sequence). V lost 5 bases, J lost 6 bases, and 15 bases lay in between. The CDR3 has 14 residues. Here the CDR3 reads CASSFQGGGDTQYF. The CDR3 DNA reads TGTGCCAGCAGCTTCCAGGGCGGAGGGGATACGCAGTATTTT.

V gene TRBV5-1 combines with J gene TRBJ1-6, with 8 bases lining up with TRBD1. Per germline, CDR1 SGHRS and CDR2 YFSETQ. Trimming at V came to 4 bases and at J to 9 bases, leaving 6 bases not matched to a gene. The CDR3 is 14 amino acids. CDR3 sequence reads: CASSLGQGFSPLHF. The CDR3 DNA sequence: TGCGCCAGCAGCCTAGGACAGGGATTTTCACCCCTCCACTTT.

This CDR3 reads CASSSASFTYNEQFF. The DNA of the CDR3 is TGTGCCAGCAGTTCCGCATCTTTCACTTACAATGAGCAGTTCTTC. V is TRBV6-5 and J is TRBJ2-1; D is uncertain. This CDR3 spans 15 amino acids. V was clipped by 4 bases and J by 4 bases, with 14 bases between them. The germline V gene has CDR1 MNHEY and CDR2 SVGAGI.

The table lists this clone with a few counts. The rearrangement joins TRBV27 to TRBJ2-1; 9 bases line up with TRBD2. V trimming: 7 bases; J trimming: 3 bases; junction bases outside the gene matches: 7. From germline, CDR1 is MNHEY and CDR2 SMNVEV (reference sequence). This CDR3 contains 15 residues. Here the CDR3 reads CASTAASGDYNEQFF. As DNA, the CDR3 is TGTGCCAGCACCGCCGCTAGCGGGGACTACAATGAGCAGTTCTTC.

This chain joins TRBV3-1 (or the pseudogene TRBV3-2) and TRBJ1-1, with D possibly matching TRBD1 (6 bases). This CDR3 has 14 amino acids. V lost 5 bases, J lost 1 base, and 11 bases lay in between. CDR1 is LGHDT and CDR2 is YNNKEL in the germline V gene (reference sequence). The CDR3, as DNA: TGTGCCAGCAGCTGGGGGCAGCCGAACACTGAAGCTTTCTTT. It encodes CASSWGQPNTEAFF.

The chain is built from TRBV5-5 and TRBJ2-1; D not resolved. The germline CDR1 and CDR2 sequences are SGHKS and YYEKEE (reference sequence). There are 15 residues in the CDR3. V lost 4 bases to trimming and J lost 0 bases, with 11 bases between them. CDR3 sequence reads: CASSPQANSYNEQFF. CDR3 coding DNA: TGTGCCAGCAGCCCCCAAGCGAACTCCTACAATGAGCAGTTCTTC.

This chain uses TRBV6-5 with TRBJ1-1, with D possibly being TRBD1 (6 bases). The length of the CDR3 is 16 residues. Germline V gene lookup returns CDR1 MNHEY and CDR2 SVGAGI. The V end lost 1 base, the J end lost 11 bases, and 23 bases lay between the germline ends. CDR3 DNA: TGTGCCAGCAGTTACTGGGGGTGGGGGCGCGAATTGGAGGCTTTCTTT. Amino acid sequence: CASSYWGWGRELEAFF.

V and J are TRBV19 and TRBJ2-3; 13 bases map to TRBD2. Per the germline V gene, CDR1 is LNHDA and CDR2 is SQIVND (reference sequence). V lost 8 bases to trimming and J lost 5 bases; unmatched junction nucleotides: 7. The CDR3 runs 15 residues. CDR3 loop: CASSRGLAGQDTQYF. The DNA of the CDR3 is TGTGCCAGTTCGAGGGGACTAGCGGGACAAGATACGCAGTATTTT.